Shown below are 10 T cell receptor beta chains from a single sample sequenced in a study of response to subunit inactivated influenza vaccine. TCRdb re-derived calls from the RT-PCR reads in MiXCR, one entry per CDR3 protein. The sample contains roughly 650,000 distinct CDR3 sequences, 12% to 15% of which appear only once. The material sequenced was PBMCs from blood, taken 14 days before vaccination. The receptors originated from a man aged 50 or older who received an inactivated influenza vaccine.

V and J are TRBV7-9 and TRBJ1-1; 9 nucleotides agree with TRBD1. The V segment lost 8 bases and the J segment 1 base; nucleotides outside the gene matches: 5. This CDR3 region has 14 residues. CDR1 SEHNR and CDR2 FQNEAQ come from the germline V gene (reference sequence). CDR3 sequence reads: CASEGTGRNTEAFF. The CDR3 DNA reads TGTGCCAGCGAAGGGACAGGGAGGAACACTGAAGCTTTCTTT.

This chain links TRBV7-4 with TRBJ2-1; TRBD2 agrees at 10 bases. The CDR3 is 17 amino acids. V trimming: 4 bases; J trimming: 7 bases; junction bases outside the gene matches: 13. Germline values: CDR1 SGHVT, CDR2 SQSDAQ. CDR3 DNA: TGTGCCAGCAGCTCCCATAGTGAAGCGGGGGGGCCAAATGAGCAGTTCTTC. This sequence encodes CASSSHSEAGGPNEQFF.

In DNA form, the CDR3 reads TGTGCCAGCAGCTTAGAGGCAGGAGTCTACAATACAGATACGCAGTATTTT. It is translated as CASSLEAGVYNTDTQYF. The chain has TRBV7-8 and TRBJ2-3; D remains unclear. Germline loops: CDR1 SGHVS, CDR2 FQNEAQ. CDR3 length equals 17 residues. Between the trimmed V and J ends, which lost 1 base and 3 bases, there was a span of 17 bases.

A few counts support this clonotype. This sequence joins TRBV11-2 and TRBJ1-1; D gene unclear. CDR3 length: 13 amino acids. CDR1 is SGHAT and CDR2 is FQNNGV in the germline V gene. V was shortened by 1 base and J by 5 bases, with 8 bases between the two germline ends. The CDR3 DNA reads as TGTGCCAGCAGCTTAGGGTCGGGGACTGAAGCTTTCTTT. Protein product: CASSLGSGTEAFF. The variable domain in full, with the rest retrieved from reference TRBV11-2 and TRBJ1-1, is EAGVAQSPRYKIIEKRQSVAFWCNPISGHATLYWYQQILGQGPKLLIQFQNNGVVDDSQLPKDRFSAERLKGVDSTLKIQPAKLEDSAVYLCASSLGSGTEAFFGQGTRLTVV.

This clonotype has a count of ten or more. This chain joins TRBV7-9 and TRBJ2-1; possibly TRBD1 for D (6 bases). CDR1 is SEHNR, CDR2 FQNEAQ, per germline (reference sequence). The CDR3 runs to 15 residues. Trimming pared 5 bases from V and 5 bases from J, leaving 16 bases between. CDR3 region: CASSPAWTDNNEQFF. The CDR3, as DNA: TGTGCCAGCAGCCCGGCGTGGACAGATAACAATGAGCAGTTCTTC. The variable domain in full, with the rest retrieved from reference TRBV7-9 and TRBJ2-1, is DTGVSQNPRHKITKRGQNVTFRCDPISEHNRLYWYRQTLGQGPEFLTYFQNEAQLEKSRLLSDRFSAERPKGSFSTLEIQRTEQGDSAMYLCASSPAWTDNNEQFFGPGTRLTVL.

The rearrangement uses TRBV12-3 or TRBV12-4 and TRBJ2-1; 9 bases fit TRBD2. CDR3 size: 17 residues. V shed 3 bases and J 5 bases; nucleotides not matched to a gene: 11. The CDR3: CASSFGGSSGEDNEQFF. The CDR3 bases are TGTGCCAGCAGTTTTGGTGGTTCTAGCGGGGAGGACAATGAGCAGTTCTTC.

This clonotype was found a few times. This rearrangement joins TRBV9 to TRBJ2-1, with D perhaps given as TRBD1 or TRBD2 (5 bases each). V dropped 4 bases and J dropped 6 bases, with 20 bases sitting between them. The CDR3 sequence is 16 residues long. Per the germline V gene, CDR1 is SGDLS and CDR2 is YYNGEE. This CDR3 reads CASSIGTHSSGNEQFF. CDR3 in DNA: TGTGCCAGCAGCATTGGGACCCATAGCTCGGGCAATGAGCAGTTCTTC. Full variable domain (remainder filled in from reference TRBV9 and TRBJ2-1): DSGVTQTPKHLITATGQRVTLRCSPRSGDLSVYWYQQSLDQGLQFLIQYYNGEERAKGNILERFSAQQFPDLHSELNLSSLELGDSALYFCASSIGTHSSGNEQFFGPGTRLTVL.

The chain is built from TRBV28 and TRBJ2-7; perhaps D is TRBD1 or TRBD2 (5 bases each). V was clipped by 11 bases and J by 0 bases, with 23 bases between them. Germline V gene lookup returns CDR1 MDHEN and CDR2 SYDVKM. The CDR3 runs 16 residues. The CDR3 DNA sequence: TGTGCCGCCAGCCGGGGCAGCCTGCCGAGCTCCTACGAGCAGTACTTC. Translating gives CAASRGSLPSSYEQYF.

This chain connects TRBV7-9 to TRBJ2-5, with 7 bases identical to TRBD2. V lost 1 base and J lost 4; bases outside the gene matches: 6. The CDR3 length is 15 residues. Germline values: CDR1 SEHNR, CDR2 FQNEAQ (reference sequence). The CDR3 here is CASSLGLAEGETQYF. Written as DNA, the CDR3 is TGTGCCAGCAGCTTAGGACTAGCAGAGGGAGAGACCCAGTACTTC.

This rearrangement joins TRBV7-8 to TRBJ2-1; either TRBD1 or TRBD2 may supply D (5 bases each). Germline V CDR1 and CDR2: SGHVS, FQNEAQ. This CDR3 has 16 residues. Trimming took off 5 bases at V and 7 bases at J, with 21 bases between the two ends. The CDR3 reads CASSRKKGTDGNEQFF. Written as DNA, the CDR3 is TGTGCCAGCAGCCGAAAAAAAGGGACGGACGGGAATGAGCAGTTCTTC.